This record looks at one T cell receptor beta chain sequence and its context. Trimming cost V 3 bases and J 2 bases, with 7 bases left between them. Per the germline V gene, CDR1 is ENHRY and CDR2 is SYGVKD. This CDR3 spans 14 amino acids. The data were produced by immunoSEQ multiplex PCR, yet TCRdb's version contains in-frame clones alone and is incomplete. Counted here are hundreds of thousands of clones, around nine tenths occurring once; the ten biggest clones make up 1.3%. This entry comes from a study of blood T cell repertoires in COVID-19. Sequences were obtained from peripheral blood. The source of this sequence is an older man with acute or convalescent COVID-19. The V and J genes are TRBV10-3 and TRBJ2-2; the D is unclear. CDR3 coding DNA: TGTGCCATCAGTGAATCAAAAAACACCGGGGAGCTGTTTTTT. Its translation is CAISESKNTGELFF.